The TCR beta chain under discussion was sequenced for a study of T cell repertoires in cytomegalovirus infection. TCRdb re-called the reads with MiXCR, one entry per CDR3 protein. The table includes around 300,000 distinct CDR3 sequences, 20% to 25% detected once. V lost 5 bases and J 5 bases, leaving 12 bases between the germline ends. This CDR3 is 13 amino acids long. Germline CDR1 reads SEHNR; CDR2 reads FQNEAQ (reference sequence). Comment on this clonotype: The antigen remains undetermined.

The sequence came from a human donor in good health (CMV status not recorded). Some clones in this sample may be carry-over from other donors' samples. The rearrangement uses TRBV7-9 and TRBJ1-1; the D gene is possibly TRBD1 (5 bases). The sequencing here drew on cultured PBMCs, taken from culture after CMV antigen stimulation. CDR3 protein: CASSPQGSTEAFF. The CDR3, as DNA: TGTGCCAGCAGCCCCCAGGGAAGTACTGAAGCTTTCTTT.